The 5 T cell receptor beta chains below come from one sample, sequenced in a study of shared clonotypes between healthy human individuals. Produced via immunoSEQ multiplex PCR; TCRdb's table is partial and in-frame only. Of under 600,000 clones in the sample, over 75% were seen once. The sample was PBMCs. Receptors originate from a woman in her 40s in good health. Some clones in this sample may be carry-over from other donors' samples.

Here the CDR3 DNA reads TGTGCCAGCAGCCCGGGACTAGCGGGAGGGCCGGAGACCCAGTACTTC. Amino acid sequence: CASSPGLAGGPETQYF. The chain recombines TRBV5-4 with TRBJ2-5; 16 nucleotides match TRBD2. The length of the CDR3 is 16 residues. Germline assignment: CDR1 SGHNT and CDR2 YYREEE (reference sequence). Germline trimming cut 4 bases from V and 5 bases from J; bases unmatched to any gene: 5.

The rearrangement joins TRBV15 to TRBJ2-7; no firm D call. The V gene lost 1 base and the J gene lost 5 bases, with 9 bases spanning the gap. Germline V lookup: CDR1 LNHNV, CDR2 YYDKDF (reference sequence). The CDR3 contains 13 residues. In DNA form, the CDR3 reads TGTGCCACCAGCAGAGTTCCACTCGACGAGCAGTACTTC. As protein: CATSRVPLDEQYF. The complete variable domain, with remaining parts taken from reference TRBV15 and TRBJ2-7, reads DAMVIQNPRYQVTQFGKPVTLSCSQTLNHNVMYWYQQKSSQAPKLLFHYYDKDFNNEADTPDNFQSRRPNTSFCFLDIRSPGLGDTAMYLCATSRVPLDEQYFGPGTRLTVT.

This CDR3 reads CAWNPGRSGETQYF. For the CDR3, the DNA is TGTGCCTGGAACCCCGGGAGATCGGGCGAGACCCAGTACTTC. The genes are TRBV30 and TRBJ2-5; a weak D match, TRBD2 (6 bases). Deletions cut 4 bases from V and 5 bases from J, with 17 bases between. There are 14 residues in the CDR3. The germline V gene encodes CDR1 GTSNPN and CDR2 SVGIG (reference sequence).

This clone occurred once. The chain has TRBV29-1 and TRBJ2-3; D tentatively fits TRBD1 or TRBD2 (5 bases each). The CDR3 spans 13 residues. V gave up 4 bases and J gave up 4 bases, with 12 bases separating them. Germline assignment: CDR1 SQVTM and CDR2 ANQGSEA. In DNA form, the CDR3 reads TGCAGCGTTGTTGGGGGTTTTGCAGATACGCAGTATTTT. It translates to CSVVGGFADTQYF.

This clone came up once. This chain connects TRBV28 to TRBJ1-5; no reliable D call. Germline V gene lookup returns CDR1 MDHEN and CDR2 SYDVKM. V gave up 5 bases and J gave up 4 bases, with 15 bases separating them. This CDR3 comprises 15 residues. The CDR3 loop is CASSPDGPANQPQHF. In DNA, the CDR3 is TGTGCCAGCAGTCCCGACGGACCCGCGAATCAGCCCCAGCATTTT.